Each of the 24 T cell receptor beta chains below was sequenced from the same sample in a study of blood T cells in healthy people across ages. Through a sample-barcoded 5' primer and a J-beta primer mix, a second PCR was run for 7 to 11 cycles. TCRdb ran MiXCR on the 5' RACE reads and lists one entry per CDR3 protein. The table lists 870,000 or so distinct CDR3 sequences, more than 25% of them singletons, with roughly 17% in the top ten. The sequencing sample was made of blood. Every receptor here comes from a woman over 75 in good health.

This clonotype was seen more than once but under ten times. This may stem from a read error, because a much larger clone lies one nucleotide away. CDR3 sequence (DNA): TGTGCCACCAGTGATCAAGGGACAGGGAGCGTTGAGCAGTTCTTC. The encoded protein is CATSDQGTGSVEQFF. The chain has TRBV24-1 and TRBJ2-1, with TRBD1 matching over 9 bases. The germline gives CDR1 KGHDR, CDR2 SFDVKD. This CDR3 is built from 15 residues. With 3 bases clipped from V and 9 bases from J, the junction kept 8 bases outside the gene matches.

This clonotype has at least ten counts. The chain is built from TRBV6-6 and TRBJ1-2, with 7 bases matching TRBD1. Trimming cost V 5 bases and J 7 bases; bases outside gene matches: 7. CDR1 and CDR2 (germline): MNHNY, SVGAGI (reference sequence). The CDR3 has 13 amino acids. The CDR3 reads CASSNVDRAGYTF. The CDR3 DNA sequence: TGTGCCAGCAGTAACGTCGACAGGGCTGGCTACACCTTC.

This clonotype occurred a few times. Since a much larger clone is just one base distant, this may be a read error. The chain joins TRBV5-1 to TRBJ1-5; 7 positions match TRBD1. The CDR3 length is 14 residues. CDR1 is SGHRS, CDR2 YFSETQ, per germline. Trimming at V came to 3 bases and at J to 7 bases, leaving 7 bases not matched to a gene. CDR3 loop: CASSCNRGEQPQHF. CDR3 coding DNA: TGCGCCAGCAGCTGCAACAGGGGAGAACAGCCCCAGCATTTT. Using reference TRBV5-1 and TRBJ1-5 for the parts outside the CDR3, the full variable domain is KAGVTQTPRYLIKTRGQQVTLSCSPISGHRSVSWYQQTPGQGLQFLFEYFSETQRNKGNFPGRFSGRQFSNSRSEMNVSTLELGDSALYLCASSCNRGEQPQHFGDGTRLSIL.

There are a few counts of this clonotype. This could be a read error, since a much larger clone is one nucleotide away. The chain uses TRBV6-2 or TRBV6-3 and TRBJ2-7, with 8 bases aligning to TRBD1. In germline, CDR1 is MNHEY, CDR2 SVGEGT. Losses at the gene ends were 11 bases for V and 0 bases for J; bases not matched to a gene: 12. This CDR3 contains 15 residues. Here the CDR3 reads CAGTSRTGSSYEQYF. The CDR3 region has the DNA TGTGCCGGCACTTCGAGGACAGGGAGCTCCTACGAGCAGTACTTC.

As to this clonotype: This may be a read error: a much more frequent sequence differs by one nucleotide. V gene TRBV6-5 combines with J gene TRBJ2-1, with 7 bases fitting TRBD1. Germline CDR1 MNHEY, CDR2 SVGAGI. With 8 bases clipped from V and 4 bases from J, the junction kept 14 bases outside the gene matches. This CDR3 has 16 amino acids. The CDR3 is CASGLSRDSFYNEQFF. The DNA of the CDR3 is TGTGCCAGCGGTCTGAGCCGGGACAGCTTTTACAATGAGCAGTTCTTC.

V gene TRBV2 combines with J gene TRBJ1-2; tentatively, D is TRBD1 (6 bases). CDR1 and CDR2 from the germline V gene are SNHLY and FYNNEI. The CDR3 is made up of 13 amino acids. The ends were cut back, 4 bases at V and 6 bases at J, with 12 bases in the middle. Written as DNA, the CDR3 is TGTGCCAGCAGTGGACAGGTTTCTAATGGCTACACCTTC. Residues: CASSGQVSNGYTF.

This clonotype was counted between two and nine times. A single base separates this from a much larger clone, so it may be a read error. V is TRBV6-6 and J is TRBJ2-1; D might be TRBD1 (5 bases). The DNA end favors TRBJ2-7, so the J call may be wrong. Germline CDR1 is MNHNY and CDR2 is SVGAGI (reference sequence). This CDR3 comprises 14 residues. CDR3 DNA: TGTGCCAGCAGCATCACAGGATCCTACAATGAGCAGTACTTC. This sequence encodes CASSITGSYNEQYF.

Comments on this clonotype: This may come from a read error, since a much larger clone is one base off. The chain recombines TRBV6-2 or TRBV6-3 with TRBJ2-1, with 10 positions matching TRBD2. The CDR3 runs to 16 residues. CDR1 MNHEY and CDR2 SVGEGT come from the germline V gene. With 0 bases clipped from V and 8 bases from J, the junction kept 7 bases outside the gene matches. The chain's CDR3 is CASSYSSGGLYDEQFF. The DNA for the CDR3 is TGTGCCAGCAGTTACTCTAGCGGGGGGCTTTACGATGAGCAGTTCTTC.

This clonotype was found many times. The chain combines TRBV9 with TRBJ2-7; D is uncertain. Trimming pared 3 bases from V and 3 bases from J, leaving 10 bases between. This CDR3 contains 13 residues. Per germline, CDR1 SGDLS and CDR2 YYNGEE. The CDR3 DNA is TGTGCCAGCAGCGGCCTATTGGGCTACGAGCAGTACTTC. This sequence encodes CASSGLLGYEQYF.

This clonotype was observed many times. The rearrangement links TRBV25-1 to TRBJ2-1; 12 bases are a match to TRBD2. The junction had 3 bases not matched to a gene; V was cut back by 2 bases and J by 7 bases. CDR1 is MGHDK, CDR2 SYGVNS, per germline. The CDR3 covers 15 residues. CDR3 sequence (DNA): TGTGCCAGCAGTGAACTAGCGGGGGGGCCTAATGAGCAGTTCTTC. Protein sequence: CASSELAGGPNEQFF.

Points on this clonotype: One base away lies a much larger clone, so this may be a sequencing read error. V is TRBV28 and J is TRBJ2-3; a weak D match, TRBD1 (5 bases). From germline, CDR1 is MDHEN and CDR2 SYDVKM. The germline V and J ends were trimmed by 6 bases and 0 bases, with 16 bases remaining between them. The CDR3 contains 16 residues. CDR3 protein: CASSSSAGWSTDTQYF. The CDR3 DNA reads TGTGCCAGCAGCTCTTCGGCAGGGTGGAGCACAGATACGCAGTATTTT.

This clonotype was counted many times. The chain uses TRBV20-1 and TRBJ1-5, with unresolved D. Trimming removed 3 bases from V and 7 bases from J, with 13 bases in between. The CDR3 is made up of 13 amino acids. The V gene's germline CDR1 is DFQATT and CDR2 SNEGSKA (reference sequence). CDR3 loop: CSASDGGKQPQHF. CDR3 in DNA: TGCAGTGCTAGTGACGGCGGGAAGCAGCCCCAGCATTTT.

The rearrangement uses TRBV28 and TRBJ1-2; no reliable D call. This CDR3 has 18 amino acids. Germline V gene lookup returns CDR1 MDHEN and CDR2 SYDVKM. V lost 3 bases and J 0 bases, leaving 20 bases between the germline ends. The CDR3 coding sequence is TGTGCCAGCAGTTTTCTTCCCCCGAAAAAGACATCTAACTATGGCTACACCTTC. Its translation is CASSFLPPKKTSNYGYTF.

CDR3 sequence: CASSIDLYRGERQYF. CDR3 bases: TGTGCCAGTAGTATAGATCTCTACCGCGGGGAGAGGCAGTACTTC. This rearrangement joins TRBV19 to TRBJ2-7; TRBD2 is a possible D gene (6 bases). The CDR3 consists of 15 residues. The V gene's germline CDR1 is LNHDA and CDR2 SQIVND (reference sequence). Deletions cut 0 bases from V and 9 bases from J, with 18 bases between.

This clonotype was detected only once. A much larger clonotype is one base distant, so this may be a read error. V and J are TRBV5-1 and TRBJ2-7; 9 bases align to TRBD1. Per germline, CDR1 SGHRS and CDR2 YFSETQ. This CDR3 region has 16 residues. The CDR3 sequence: CTSSLASGTGNYEQYF. The CDR3 DNA reads TGCACCAGCAGCTTGGCTTCCGGGACAGGGAACTACGAGCAGTACTTC.

This clonotype was found a few times. A clone one base away is much larger, so this may be a read error. The rearrangement joins TRBV12-3 or TRBV12-4 to TRBJ2-7; D is unresolved. V gave up 8 bases and J gave up 8 bases, with 16 bases separating them. This CDR3 has 12 amino acids. DNA for the CDR3: TGTGCCAGCGGCCCGCACGGTAACAAGCAGTACTTC. Translating it yields CASGPHGNKQYF.

This clonotype has at least ten counts. The rearrangement joins TRBV24-1 to TRBJ2-5, with TRBD2 as a possible D gene (6 bases). Deletions cut 6 bases from V and 5 bases from J, with 12 bases between. CDR1 is KGHDR and CDR2 is SFDVKD in the germline V gene. The CDR3 spans 13 residues. As DNA, the CDR3 is TGTGCCACCAGTCGGTCCGCGGGGGAGACCCAGTACTTC. As protein: CATSRSAGETQYF.

This clonotype has a count of ten or more. The J gene is TRBJ1-1, the V gene TRBV11-2; unclear D gene. The V end lost 3 bases, the J end lost 4 bases, and 9 bases lay between the germline ends. This CDR3 region has 13 residues. Germline V CDR1 and CDR2: SGHAT, FQNNGV. The CDR3 sequence: CASSFGEGTEAFF. CDR3 nucleotide sequence: TGTGCCAGCAGCTTCGGGGAGGGCACTGAAGCTTTCTTT.

The rearrangement uses TRBV5-1 and TRBJ1-4; the D gene is possibly TRBD1 (5 bases). CDR1 is SGHRS and CDR2 is YFSETQ in the germline V gene. This CDR3 has 16 amino acids. V lost 0 bases and J 4 bases, leaving 13 bases between the germline ends. The CDR3 loop is CASSLGPGLLNEKLFF. The DNA of the CDR3 is TGCGCCAGCAGCTTGGGACCGGGACTCCTTAATGAAAAACTGTTTTTT.

The V and J genes are TRBV12-3 or TRBV12-4 and TRBJ2-1, with D tentatively TRBD2 (5 bases). The CDR3 spans 9 residues. The CDR3 nucleotides are TGTGAAGCGGACCTTGAGCAGTTCTTC. Amino acid sequence: CEADLEQFF.

This clonotype was recorded a few times. This may arise from a read error, as a much more abundant clone is one base away. The gene calls are TRBV7-2 and TRBJ2-7; D perhaps matches TRBD1 (6 bases). Germline CDR1 is SGHTA and CDR2 is FQGNSA. V shed 4 bases and J shed 7 bases, with 20 bases lying between them. The CDR3 covers 15 residues. This chain's CDR3 is CASSSLTDSRNEQYF. The CDR3 DNA sequence: TGTGCCAGCAGCTCGCTAACGGACAGTCGAAATGAGCAGTACTTC.

In this sample, this clonotype turned up many times. The chain uses TRBV6-6 and TRBJ2-3; D perhaps matches TRBD2 (5 bases). Trimming removed 6 bases from V and 2 bases from J, with 12 bases in between. Germline values: CDR1 MNHNY, CDR2 SVGAGI (reference sequence). The length of the CDR3 is 14 residues. CDR3 in amino acids: CASRESGATDTQYF. The DNA for the CDR3 is TGTGCCAGCAGGGAGAGCGGAGCCACAGATACGCAGTATTTT.

Comment on this clonotype: This may be a read error: a much more frequent sequence differs by one nucleotide. V and J are TRBV18 and TRBJ2-6, with D perhaps given as TRBD1 or TRBD2 (5 bases each). The CDR3 contains 15 residues. Looked up from germline, CDR1 is KGHSH and CDR2 is LQKENI. CDR3 residues: CAGSPGALGANVLTF. CDR3 DNA: TGTGCCGGCTCACCCGGGGCGCTTGGGGCCAACGTCCTGACTTTC.

This clonotype was seen a handful of times. The chain is built from TRBV6-5 and TRBJ1-4, with TRBD1 identical over 8 bases. The CDR3 is 15 amino acids. V lost 5 bases to trimming and J lost 7 bases; unmatched junction nucleotides: 9. CDR1 is MNHEY, CDR2 SVGAGI, per germline. The CDR3 region is CASSGRGPVSEKLFF. Here the CDR3 DNA reads TGTGCCAGCAGTGGCAGGGGGCCGGTTAGTGAAAAACTGTTTTTT.